The entry that follows covers one T cell receptor beta chain sequence. Its antigen is unknown. These data belong to a study of lymphopenia after photon versus proton radiotherapy. This CDR3 comprises 16 residues. Trimming took 4 bases from V and 5 from J; bases not matched to a gene: 13. CDR1 KGHSH and CDR2 LQKENI come from the germline V gene. Findings and caveats of the study: Photon-treated patients lost naive T cells and TCR diversity; proton-treated stayed stable. Post-nadir diversity loss with photons came from oligoclonal expansion, particularly CD8+ Temra cells.

Some clones are missing from TCRdb's copy, which holds only in-frame ones; the method was immunoSEQ multiplex PCR. The sample has approximately 58,000 clones, 83% seen once. The chain links TRBV18 to TRBJ2-7; 8 bases align to TRBD2. The TCR was taken from a man aged 50 or older with gastric cancer. The sequences come from peripheral blood, collected from a patient treated with photon-based radiotherapy. CDR3 DNA: TGTGCCAGCTCACTAGGACTAGCCCAATTCCCCCACGAGCAGTACTTC. Residues: CASSLGLAQFPHEQYF.